This TCR beta chain derives from a study of blood T cell repertoires in COVID-19. The overall study: Sites across the United States, Italy and Spain contributed samples from acute and convalescent COVID-19. In each case, the material was cDNA or gDNA derived from T cells, B-cell-depleted T cells, or PBMCs.

As originally analysed: Scientists estimated how many nucleated cells there were by amplifying reference gene primers. Only in-frame clones appear in the TCRdb table, and some are missing; sequencing was by immunoSEQ multiplex PCR. V and J calls and clone size come straight from that table; D and trimming were deduced from the DNA. The table lists hundreds of thousands of clones, roughly nine tenths of them singletons. Between the trimmed V and J ends, which lost 3 bases and 0 bases, there was a span of 12 bases. The CDR3 consists of 14 residues. Germline lookup yields CDR1 GTSNPN and CDR2 SVGIG (reference sequence).

Source material: peripheral blood. The chain recombines TRBV30 with TRBJ2-7; maybe TRBD1 (6 bases). The receptor comes from a woman aged 18-29 years who had recovered from COVID-19. CDR3 sequence: CAWRTGSPSYEQYF. The CDR3 region has the DNA TGTGCCTGGAGAACAGGGAGTCCCTCCTACGAGCAGTACTTC.